This TCR beta chain came from a study of T cell responses to AZD1222 COVID-19 vaccine. Profiled with immunoSEQ multiplex PCR; TCRdb holds only in-frame clones, not every one. The profile shows about 94,000 clones, roughly 85% of them singletons. This sequence originates from an adult who received the AZD1222 COVID-19 vaccine. The sequencing used peripheral blood, collected 28 days after the second AZD1222 dose.

The CDR3 DNA reads as TGTGCCAGCTCAACTTTGGGTCGGGACACTGAAGCTTTCTTT. It specifies CASSTLGRDTEAFF. The J gene is TRBJ1-1, the V gene TRBV18; no clear D. Germline V CDR1 and CDR2: KGHSH, LQKENI. CDR3 length: 14 amino acids. Trimming pared 5 bases from V and 3 bases from J, leaving 13 bases between.